This T cell receptor beta chain was captured in a study of T-cell reconstitution after alpha-beta-depleted transplantation in children. This clonotype was recorded many times. What it binds is not known. Germline trimming cut 6 bases from V and 11 bases from J; bases unmatched to any gene: 12. Germline V gene lookup returns CDR1 WSHSY and CDR2 SAAADI. This CDR3 contains 14 residues. Study-level findings and limits: One year after transplant, T-cell counts and diversity came mostly from newly produced T cells. Surviving recipient cells, namely T cells and thymic progenitors, were the source of high day-60 TCRbeta diversity in some patients.

As it was prepared, the TCRbeta library received unique molecular identifiers. TCRdb called the PCR reads again in MiXCR, with one record for every CDR3 protein. Of approximately 500,000 distinct CDR3 sequences listed, about 11% are singletons. The source was PBMCs, collected before TCRalphabeta/CD19-depleted stem cell transplant. This sequence joins TRBV10-2 and TRBJ2-2; 7 nucleotides align to TRBD2. This sequence originates from a child aged 2-9 years with inherited bone marrow failure, due to receive a stem cell transplant. The CDR3 DNA sequence: TGCGCCAGCAGCCCGCATCAGGGAGGGCTTGAGCTGTTTTTT. It is translated as CASSPHQGGLELFF.